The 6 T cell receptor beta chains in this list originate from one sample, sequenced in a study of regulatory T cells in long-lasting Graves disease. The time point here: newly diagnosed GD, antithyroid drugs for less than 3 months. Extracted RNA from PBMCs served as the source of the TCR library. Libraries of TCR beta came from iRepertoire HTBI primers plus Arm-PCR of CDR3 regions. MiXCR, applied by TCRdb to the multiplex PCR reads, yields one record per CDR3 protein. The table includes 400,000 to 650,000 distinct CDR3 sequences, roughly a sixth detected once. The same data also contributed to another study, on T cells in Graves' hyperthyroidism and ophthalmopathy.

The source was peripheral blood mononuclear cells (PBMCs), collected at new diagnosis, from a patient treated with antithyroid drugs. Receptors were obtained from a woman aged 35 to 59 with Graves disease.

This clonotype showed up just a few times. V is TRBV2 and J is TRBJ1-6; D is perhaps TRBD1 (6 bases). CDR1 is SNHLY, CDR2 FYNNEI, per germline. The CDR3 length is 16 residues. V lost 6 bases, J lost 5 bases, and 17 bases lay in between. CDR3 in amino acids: CASRTGRGSHNSPLHF. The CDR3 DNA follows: TGTGCCAGCAGGACGGGCAGGGGTTCCCATAATTCACCCCTCCACTTT.

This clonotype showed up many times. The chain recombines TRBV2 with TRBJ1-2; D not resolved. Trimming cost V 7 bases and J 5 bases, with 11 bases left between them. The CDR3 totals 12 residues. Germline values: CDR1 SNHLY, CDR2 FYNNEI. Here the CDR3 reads CASTRDRYGYTF. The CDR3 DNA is TGTGCCAGCACTAGGGATCGGTATGGCTACACCTTC.

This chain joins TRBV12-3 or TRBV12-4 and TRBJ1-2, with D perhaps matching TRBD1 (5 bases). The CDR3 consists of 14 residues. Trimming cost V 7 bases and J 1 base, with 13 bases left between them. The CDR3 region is CASTARGSNYGYTF. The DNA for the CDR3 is TGTGCCAGCACCGCCCGGGGGAGTAACTATGGCTACACCTTC.

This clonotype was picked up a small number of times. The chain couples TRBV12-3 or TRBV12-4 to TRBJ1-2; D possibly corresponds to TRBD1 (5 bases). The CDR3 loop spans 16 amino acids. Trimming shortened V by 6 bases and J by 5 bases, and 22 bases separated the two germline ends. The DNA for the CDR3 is TGTGCCAGCAGAGTAGGACGCAGGGAAGGTCGATATGGCTACACCTTC. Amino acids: CASRVGRREGRYGYTF.

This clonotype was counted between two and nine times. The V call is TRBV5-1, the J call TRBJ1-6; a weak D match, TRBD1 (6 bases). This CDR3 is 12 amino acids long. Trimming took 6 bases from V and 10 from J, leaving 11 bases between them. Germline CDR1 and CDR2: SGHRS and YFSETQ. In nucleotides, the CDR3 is TGCGCCAGCAAGGGGGGGGACTCACCCCTCCACTTT. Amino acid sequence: CASKGGDSPLHF.

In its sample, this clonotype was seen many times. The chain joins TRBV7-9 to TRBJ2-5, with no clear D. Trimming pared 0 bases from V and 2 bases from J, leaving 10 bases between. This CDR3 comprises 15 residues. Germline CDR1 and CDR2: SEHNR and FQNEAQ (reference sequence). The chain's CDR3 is CASSLALRQQETQYF. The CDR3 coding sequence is TGTGCCAGCAGCTTAGCTTTAAGGCAGCAAGAGACCCAGTACTTC.